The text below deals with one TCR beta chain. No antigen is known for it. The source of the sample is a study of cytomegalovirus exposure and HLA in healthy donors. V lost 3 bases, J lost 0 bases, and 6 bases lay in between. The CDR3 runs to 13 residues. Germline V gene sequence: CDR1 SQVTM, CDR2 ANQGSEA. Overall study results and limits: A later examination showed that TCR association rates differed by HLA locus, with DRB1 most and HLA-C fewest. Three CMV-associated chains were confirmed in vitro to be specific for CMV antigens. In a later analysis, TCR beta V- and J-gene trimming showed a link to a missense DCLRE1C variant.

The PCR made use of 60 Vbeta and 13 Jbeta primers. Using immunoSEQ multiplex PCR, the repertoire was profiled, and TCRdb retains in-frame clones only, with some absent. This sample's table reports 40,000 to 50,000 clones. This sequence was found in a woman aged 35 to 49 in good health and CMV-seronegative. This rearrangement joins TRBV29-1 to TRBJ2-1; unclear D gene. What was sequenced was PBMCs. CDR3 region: CSVETFSYNEQFF. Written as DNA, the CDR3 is TGCAGCGTTGAGACTTTCTCCTACAATGAGCAGTTCTTC.